This T cell receptor (beta chain) emerged from a study of blood T cell repertoires in COVID-19. Study-level background: The United States, Italy and Spain supplied acute and convalescent COVID-19 samples.

Original data processing: How many nucleated cells were present was estimated from reference gene primer amplification. Some clones are missing from TCRdb's copy, which holds only in-frame ones; the method was immunoSEQ multiplex PCR. V, J and clone size derive from that table, while D and trimming were established from the DNA sequence. The sample includes roughly 420,000 clones, 70% to 90% seen only once; the top ten take over 0.9%. CDR3 length equals 16 residues. V lost 5 bases and J 0 bases, leaving 14 bases between the germline ends. The germline V gene has CDR1 SGHVS and CDR2 FNYEAQ. Allocation to cohorts depended on clinical history reported by the participants.

This receptor was obtained from a woman aged 25 to 39 with acute COVID-19. The chain is built from TRBV7-6 and TRBJ1-3; possible D gene TRBD1, 5 bases. The sequenced sample consisted of PBMCs or T cells enriched from blood (not recorded which). CDR3 DNA sequence: TGTGCCAGCAGCCGGGACTCGGTTGTCTCTGGAAACACCATATATTTT. It encodes CASSRDSVVSGNTIYF.